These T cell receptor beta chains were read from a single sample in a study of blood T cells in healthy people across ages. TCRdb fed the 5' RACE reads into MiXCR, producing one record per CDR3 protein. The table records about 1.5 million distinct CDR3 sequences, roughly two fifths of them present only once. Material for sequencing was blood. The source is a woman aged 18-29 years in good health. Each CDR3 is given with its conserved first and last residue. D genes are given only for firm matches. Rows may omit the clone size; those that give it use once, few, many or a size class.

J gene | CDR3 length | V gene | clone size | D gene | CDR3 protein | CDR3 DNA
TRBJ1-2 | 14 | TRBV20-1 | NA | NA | CSASRTGYNYGYTF | TGCAGTGCTAGTCGAACAGGGTATAACTATGGCTACACCTTC
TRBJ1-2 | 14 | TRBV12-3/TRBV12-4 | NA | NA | CASSSSTRADGYTF | TGTGCCAGCAGTTCCTCGACCAGGGCGGATGGCTACACCTTC
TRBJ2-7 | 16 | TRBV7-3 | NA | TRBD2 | CASSSGLAGLYNEQYF | TGTGCCAGCAGCTCCGGACTAGCGGGGCTCTACAATGAGCAGTACTTC
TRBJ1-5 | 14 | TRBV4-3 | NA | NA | CVSSGDLLNQPQHF | TGCGTCAGCAGCGGGGACCTACTAAATCAGCCCCAGCATTTT
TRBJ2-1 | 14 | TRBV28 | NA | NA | CASSFQRSYNEQFF | TGTGCCAGCAGTTTCCAGCGGTCCTACAATGAGCAGTTCTTC
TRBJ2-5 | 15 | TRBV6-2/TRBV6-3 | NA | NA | CASTQDGAVVETQYF | TGTGCCAGCACCCAGGACGGAGCCGTCGTAGAGACCCAGTACTTC
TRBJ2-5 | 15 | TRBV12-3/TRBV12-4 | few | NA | CASSPDGHQQETQYF | TGTGCCAGCAGTCCAGATGGCCATCAACAAGAGACCCAGTACTTC
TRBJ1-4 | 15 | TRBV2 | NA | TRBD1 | CSSRTLTGTNEKLFF | TGTTCCAGCAGGACTTTGACAGGGACTAATGAAAAACTGTTTTTT
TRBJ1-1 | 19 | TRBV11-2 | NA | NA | CASSLGLSGRGYDTTEAFF | TGTGCCAGCAGCTTAGGGCTCAGCGGCAGGGGCTATGACACCACTGAAGCTTTCTTT
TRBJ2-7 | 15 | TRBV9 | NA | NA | CVSSVVPGDWYEQYF | TGTGTCAGCAGCGTAGTGCCGGGAGACTGGTACGAGCAGTACTTC
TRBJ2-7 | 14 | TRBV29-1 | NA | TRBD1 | CSVWYRGFSNEQYF | TGCAGCGTCTGGTACAGGGGGTTTTCCAACGAGCAGTACTTC
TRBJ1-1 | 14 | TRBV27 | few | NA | CASSLRGGRPEAFF | TGTGCCAGCAGCCTGAGAGGGGGTAGGCCTGAAGCTTTCTTT
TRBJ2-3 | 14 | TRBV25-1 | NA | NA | CASSRNRVPDTQYF | TGTGCCAGCAGTAGGAACAGGGTCCCAGATACGCAGTATTTT
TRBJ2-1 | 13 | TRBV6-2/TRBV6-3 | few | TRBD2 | CASSDRLAGGQFF | TGTGCCAGCAGTGACCGACTAGCGGGAGGACAGTTCTTC
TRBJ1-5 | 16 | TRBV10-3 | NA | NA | CAISKGQNSGNQPQHF | TGTGCCATCAGTAAGGGCCAAAATTCGGGCAATCAGCCCCAGCATTTT
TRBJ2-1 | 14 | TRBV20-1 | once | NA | CSARMAQSYNEQFF | TGCAGTGCTAGAATGGCTCAGTCCTACAATGAGCAGTTCTTC
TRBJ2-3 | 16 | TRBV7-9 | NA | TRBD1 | CASTSLTGGGSDTQYF | TGTGCAAGCACTTCCCTGACAGGGGGCGGGTCAGATACGCAGTATTTT
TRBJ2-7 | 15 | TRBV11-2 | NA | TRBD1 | CASSLDLTGGYEQYF | TGTGCCAGCAGCTTAGATCTGACAGGGGGCTACGAGCAGTACTTC
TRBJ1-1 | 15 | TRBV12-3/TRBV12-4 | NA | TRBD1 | CASSLARGSYTEAFF | TGTGCCAGCAGCCTAGCCAGGGGGTCATACACTGAAGCTTTCTTT
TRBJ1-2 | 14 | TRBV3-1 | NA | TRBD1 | CASSLLGGAYGYTF | TGTGCCAGCAGCCTCCTAGGGGGCGCCTATGGCTACACCTTC
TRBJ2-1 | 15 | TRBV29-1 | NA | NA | CSVHKRDGVYNEQFF | TGCAGCGTCCATAAACGGGACGGTGTCTACAATGAGCAGTTCTTC
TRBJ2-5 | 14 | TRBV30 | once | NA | CAWSVTSFRNEQYF | TGTGCCTGGAGTGTAACTAGTTTTAGAAATGAGCAGTACTTC
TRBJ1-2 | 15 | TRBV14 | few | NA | CASSSSRGFPYGYTF | TGTGCCAGCAGCTCTTCGAGGGGTTTCCCCTATGGCTACACCTTC
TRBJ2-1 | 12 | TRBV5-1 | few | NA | CASNLTLNEQFF | TGCGCCAGCAACTTGACTCTCAATGAGCAGTTCTTC
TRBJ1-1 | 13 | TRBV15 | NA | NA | CATKRPTNTEAFF | TGTGCCACCAAAAGACCTACGAACACTGAAGCTTTCTTT
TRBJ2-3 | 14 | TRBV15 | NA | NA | CATSREGSTDTQYF | TGTGCCACCAGTAGAGAGGGAAGCACAGATACGCAGTATTTT
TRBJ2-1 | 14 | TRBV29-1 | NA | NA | CSVVIGVHAYEQFF | TGCAGCGTTGTGATAGGGGTTCATGCCTACGAGCAGTTCTTC
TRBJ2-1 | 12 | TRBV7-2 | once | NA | CASSLRRLEQFF | TGTGCCAGCAGCTTAAGGAGGCTAGAGCAGTTCTTC
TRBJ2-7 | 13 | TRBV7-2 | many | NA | CASSLARTYEQYF | TGTGCCAGCAGCTTAGCTCGCACGTACGAGCAGTACTTC
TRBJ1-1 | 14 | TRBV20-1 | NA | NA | CSAPRTGMGTEAFF | TGCAGTGCTCCCCGGACGGGAATGGGCACTGAAGCTTTCTTT
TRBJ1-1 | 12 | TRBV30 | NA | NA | CAWTGRYGEAFF | TGTGCCTGGACAGGGCGGTACGGGGAAGCTTTCTTT
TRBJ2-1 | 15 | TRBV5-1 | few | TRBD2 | CASSSLAGGKNEQFF | TGCGCCAGCAGCTCACTAGCGGGAGGGAAAAATGAGCAGTTCTTC
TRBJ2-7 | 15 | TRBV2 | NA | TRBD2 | CATRGSGGNYNEQYF | TGTGCCACCCGGGGGAGCGGGGGGAACTACAATGAGCAGTACTTC
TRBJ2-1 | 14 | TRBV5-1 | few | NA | CASSPRTDYNEQFF | TGCGCCAGCAGCCCCCGGACTGACTACAATGAGCAGTTCTTC
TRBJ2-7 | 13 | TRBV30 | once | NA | CAWSDRTTYEQYF | TGTGCCTGGAGTGACAGGACTACCTACGAGCAGTACTTC
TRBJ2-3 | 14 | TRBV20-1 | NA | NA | CSARDARLTDTQYF | TGCAGTGCTAGAGATGCGCGACTAACAGATACGCAGTATTTT
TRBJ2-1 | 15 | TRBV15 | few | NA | CATSRGEFTDNEQFF | TGTGCCACCAGCAGAGGGGAATTTACTGACAATGAGCAGTTCTTC
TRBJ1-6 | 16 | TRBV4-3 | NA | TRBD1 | CAGSQDDRAVGSPLHF | TGCGCCGGCAGCCAAGACGACAGGGCGGTCGGTTCACCCCTCCACTTT